A selection of T cell receptor beta chains follows, all from one sample in a study of neurological immune-mediated disorders. From the 5' RACE reads, TCRdb called clonotypes with MiXCR, one entry per CDR3 protein. Seen here are 70,000 to 95,000 distinct CDR3 sequences, under 20% observed once, and the top ten hold 15%. Source material: PBMCs. The receptors were gathered from a woman aged 40 to 55 in good health. CDR3s include the opening cysteine and the closing phenylalanine or tryptophan. D genes are given only for firm matches. Clone size is shown for a subset of rows, as once, few, many or a class of expanded clone.

d_call j_call v_call clone_size cdr3_nt cdr3_aa
. TRBJ2-5 TRBV7-6 many TGTGCCAGCAGCCCTCTTTATGGGGGAGACGGGACCCAGTACTTC CASSPLYGGDGTQYF
TRBD2 TRBJ2-5 TRBV7-2 many TGTGCCAGCAGTTCACTTAGCGGGGGGGCCCGGGAGACCCAGTACTTC CASSSLSGGARETQYF
TRBD1 TRBJ1-1 TRBV5-6 many TGTGCCAGCAGCTTTCTCAAAACCCAGGGGGGAGCTTTCTTT CASSFLKTQGGAFF
TRBD2 TRBJ2-1 TRBV7-8 many TGTGCCAGCAGCTTGGCTAGCGGGGGGTACAATGAGCAGTTCTTC CASSLASGGYNEQFF
. TRBJ2-3 TRBV5-1 many TGCGCCAGCAGCTTGGGGGACTCGCAAGATACGCAGTATTTT CASSLGDSQDTQYF
. TRBJ2-7 TRBV2 many TGTGCCAGCAGTGAAGCGAGGGTGCAGATACAATACGAGCAGTACTTC CASSEARVQIQYEQYF
. TRBJ1-1 TRBV9 many TGTGCCAGCAGCCCACGGGAGAAGCCAAACACTGAAGCTTTCTTT CASSPREKPNTEAFF
. TRBJ2-5 TRBV21-1 many TGTGCCAGCAGCAAAGTCCGGACAGGGGCCCCCGAGACCCAGTACTTC CASSKVRTGAPETQYF
. TRBJ2-1 TRBV28 many TGTGCCAGCAGTCCTCCCCAGAGACCCCCTTCCTACAATGAGCAGTTCTTC CASSPPQRPPSYNEQFF
. TRBJ2-1 TRBV7-9 many TGTGCCAGCAGCCTGATCAGGGGTCCCTACAATGAGCAGTTCTTC CASSLIRGPYNEQFF
TRBD1 TRBJ1-1 TRBV4-2 many TGTGCCAGCAGCCGTTCAGTTGACAGGGTCTTCACTGAAGCTTTCTTT CASSRSVDRVFTEAFF
TRBD2 TRBJ2-5 TRBV2 many TGTGCCAGCAGTGTGAATGGTGATAGCGGGGGCCAAGAGACCCAGTACTTC CASSVNGDSGGQETQYF
TRBD1 TRBJ1-3 TRBV18 many TGTGCCAGCTCACCAACCTCGGACAGGGATATTAGAAACACCATATATTTT CASSPTSDRDIRNTIYF
. TRBJ2-2 TRBV20-1 . . CSARHSGSGELFFF
TRBD2 TRBJ2-7 TRBV12-3/TRBV12-4 many TGTGCCAGCAGTTTACCCTTTAGGACTAGCGGGGAGGAGCAGTACTTC CASSLPFRTSGEEQYF
. TRBJ1-1 TRBV3-1 many TGTGCCAGCAGCCAAGATCCGGCAGGGGTGAACACTGAAGCTTTCTTT CASSQDPAGVNTEAFF
TRBD1 TRBJ2-2 TRBV6-5 many TGTGCCAGCAGTTACAATGGACAGGGGGGGACCGGGGAGCTGTTTTTT CASSYNGQGGTGELFF